A selection of T cell receptor beta chains follows, all from one sample in a study of blood T cell repertoires in COVID-19. The table came from immunoSEQ multiplex PCR; TCRdb's copy has only in-frame clones and leaves some out. Of approximately 210,000 clones in the sample, about 76% were seen once. Sequenced sample: PBMCs or T cells enriched from blood (not recorded which). Every receptor here comes from a woman aged 50 to 65 with acute COVID-19. CDR3s include the opening cysteine and the closing phenylalanine or tryptophan. Fields, in order: CDR3 length, J gene, D gene, V gene, CDR3 DNA, CDR3 protein. A D gene is named only where the DNA matches it firmly.

>15|TRBJ2-2|.|TRBV27
TGTGCCAGCAGTTTTGGGGCAGGGAACACCGGGGAGCTGTTTTTT
CASSFGAGNTGELFF
>16|TRBJ2-2|.|TRBV7-2
TGTGCCAGCAGCCCTCACGGGACCAGGGGGGCCGGGGAGCTGTTTTTT
CASSPHGTRGAGELFF
>16|TRBJ1-2|.|TRBV5-1
TGCGCCAGCAGCTTGTGGCGGTCGGGAGGAGTCTATGGCTACACCTTC
CASSLWRSGGVYGYTF
>15|TRBJ2-1|TRBD2|TRBV7-6
TGTGCCAGCAGCTTATGGCTAGCGGGAGCGGGTGAGCAGTTCTTC
CASSLWLAGAGEQFF
>17|TRBJ2-1|TRBD1|TRBV27
TGTGCCAGCAGCCGAGGGACAGGGGGAGGGGGGTACAATGAGCAGTTCTTC
CASSRGTGGGGYNEQFF
>15|TRBJ1-1|TRBD1|TRBV18
TGTGCCAGCTCAACCGGGACAGGTGCAAACACTGAAGCTTTCTTT
CASSTGTGANTEAFF
>16|TRBJ1-5|.|TRBV28
TGTGCCAGCAGCTTACCCGACGCCGGGGGCAATCAGCCCCAGCATTTT
CASSLPDAGGNQPQHF
>13|TRBJ2-5|TRBD1|TRBV5-4
TGTGCCAGCAGCAGAGGACAGGGAGAGACCCAGTACTTC
CASSRGQGETQYF
>17|TRBJ2-3|TRBD2|TRBV28
TGTGCCAGCAGCCCACTTGGTAGCGGGAGTGGGAGAGATACGCAGTATTTT
CASSPLGSGSGRDTQYF
>16|TRBJ1-6|.|TRBV9
TGTGCCAGCAGCCCCCAGGAGGAGAGAAGGAATTCACCCCTCCACTTT
CASSPQEERRNSPLHF
>14|TRBJ2-2|.|TRBV7-3
TGTGCCAGCAGGTCTGACACGGACACCGGGGAGCTGTTTTTT
CASRSDTDTGELFF
>15|TRBJ2-3|.|TRBV19
TGTGCCAGTACGGCTGGACGGAGGGACACAGATACGCAGTATTTT
CASTAGRRDTDTQYF
>16|TRBJ2-7|.|TRBV18
TGTGCCAGCTCACCATGGGCGCGTGGGGGCCAGCGAGAGCAGTACTTC
CASSPWARGGQREQYF
>17|TRBJ2-1|TRBD2|TRBV15
TGTGCCACCAGCGGTCCTAGCGGGGGGGCCACCTACAATGAGCAGTTCTTC
CATSGPSGGATYNEQFF
>15|TRBJ1-1|.|TRBV2
TGTGCCAGCAGTGAACGAGGGCAGGCGAACACTGAAGCTTTCTTT
CASSERGQANTEAFF
>15|TRBJ2-1|TRBD2|TRBV10-3
TGTGCCGTACGGCTCGGGACTAGCGGAAACAATGAGCAGTTCTTC
CAVRLGTSGNNEQFF
>18|TRBJ2-3|TRBD2|TRBV5-5
TGTGCCAGCAGCCCGAAGAGAACTAGCGGGAGTAGGGGAGATACGCAGTATTTT
CASSPKRTSGSRGDTQYF
>13|TRBJ1-5|.|TRBV10-3
TGTGCCATCAGTGGGACAGACAATCAGCCCCAGCATTTT
CAISGTDNQPQHF
>12|TRBJ2-5|.|TRBV29-1
TGCAGCCTGAGGGTTGGACGAGAGACCCAGTACTTC
CSLRVGRETQYF
>14|TRBJ2-1|.|TRBV7-2
TGTGCCAGCAGTCTAGGGGTGGAATACAATGAGCAGTTCTTC
CASSLGVEYNEQFF
>14|TRBJ2-7|TRBD1|TRBV19
TGTGCCAGTAGATCGGACAGGGGATTGTACGAGCAGTACTTC
CASRSDRGLYEQYF
>15|TRBJ1-2|TRBD1|TRBV9
TGTGCCAGCAGCGAAGGGACAGGGAACCAGTATGGCTACACCTTC
CASSEGTGNQYGYTF
>16|TRBJ2-5|TRBD1|TRBV9
TGTGCCAGCAGCCCCGGACAGGGACTGGGCGGAGAGACCCAGTACTTC
CASSPGQGLGGETQYF